This TCR beta chain was identified in a study of T cells after yellow fever vaccination. Conversion of TCR transcripts into cDNA relied on 5'RACE template switching, which added a universal primer site and UMIs. MiXCR, run by TCRdb on the 5' RACE reads, gives a single entry per CDR3 protein. The sample lists over 150,000 distinct CDR3 sequences; around 7.3% were seen once. The CDR3 has 14 amino acids. The V end was cut by 4 bases, the J end by 3 bases, with 12 bases between. From germline, CDR1 is SGHAT and CDR2 FQNNGV. This clonotype was counted at least ten times. As yet, its antigen is unknown. Study observations and caveats: Boosting was followed by the reappearance of most primary-vaccination clones (about 96% CD4, 85% to 90% CD8). Within FACS-sorted repertoires, abundant clonotypes contaminating from the bulk population could be present. Some clonotypes, a small share, were shared between CD4 and CD8 compartments.

This specimen consisted of CD4+ T cells sorted from PBMCs, obtained more than 4 days after the first yellow fever vaccination. The chain is built from TRBV11-2 and TRBJ2-5; D might be TRBD1 or TRBD2, each matching 6 bases. This clonotype originated in a man between 18 and 29 years old who received the YFV17D yellow fever vaccine. The CDR3 DNA follows: TGTGCCAGCAGCTACTCCGGGGGCGAAGAGACCCAGTACTTC. This sequence encodes CASSYSGGEETQYF.